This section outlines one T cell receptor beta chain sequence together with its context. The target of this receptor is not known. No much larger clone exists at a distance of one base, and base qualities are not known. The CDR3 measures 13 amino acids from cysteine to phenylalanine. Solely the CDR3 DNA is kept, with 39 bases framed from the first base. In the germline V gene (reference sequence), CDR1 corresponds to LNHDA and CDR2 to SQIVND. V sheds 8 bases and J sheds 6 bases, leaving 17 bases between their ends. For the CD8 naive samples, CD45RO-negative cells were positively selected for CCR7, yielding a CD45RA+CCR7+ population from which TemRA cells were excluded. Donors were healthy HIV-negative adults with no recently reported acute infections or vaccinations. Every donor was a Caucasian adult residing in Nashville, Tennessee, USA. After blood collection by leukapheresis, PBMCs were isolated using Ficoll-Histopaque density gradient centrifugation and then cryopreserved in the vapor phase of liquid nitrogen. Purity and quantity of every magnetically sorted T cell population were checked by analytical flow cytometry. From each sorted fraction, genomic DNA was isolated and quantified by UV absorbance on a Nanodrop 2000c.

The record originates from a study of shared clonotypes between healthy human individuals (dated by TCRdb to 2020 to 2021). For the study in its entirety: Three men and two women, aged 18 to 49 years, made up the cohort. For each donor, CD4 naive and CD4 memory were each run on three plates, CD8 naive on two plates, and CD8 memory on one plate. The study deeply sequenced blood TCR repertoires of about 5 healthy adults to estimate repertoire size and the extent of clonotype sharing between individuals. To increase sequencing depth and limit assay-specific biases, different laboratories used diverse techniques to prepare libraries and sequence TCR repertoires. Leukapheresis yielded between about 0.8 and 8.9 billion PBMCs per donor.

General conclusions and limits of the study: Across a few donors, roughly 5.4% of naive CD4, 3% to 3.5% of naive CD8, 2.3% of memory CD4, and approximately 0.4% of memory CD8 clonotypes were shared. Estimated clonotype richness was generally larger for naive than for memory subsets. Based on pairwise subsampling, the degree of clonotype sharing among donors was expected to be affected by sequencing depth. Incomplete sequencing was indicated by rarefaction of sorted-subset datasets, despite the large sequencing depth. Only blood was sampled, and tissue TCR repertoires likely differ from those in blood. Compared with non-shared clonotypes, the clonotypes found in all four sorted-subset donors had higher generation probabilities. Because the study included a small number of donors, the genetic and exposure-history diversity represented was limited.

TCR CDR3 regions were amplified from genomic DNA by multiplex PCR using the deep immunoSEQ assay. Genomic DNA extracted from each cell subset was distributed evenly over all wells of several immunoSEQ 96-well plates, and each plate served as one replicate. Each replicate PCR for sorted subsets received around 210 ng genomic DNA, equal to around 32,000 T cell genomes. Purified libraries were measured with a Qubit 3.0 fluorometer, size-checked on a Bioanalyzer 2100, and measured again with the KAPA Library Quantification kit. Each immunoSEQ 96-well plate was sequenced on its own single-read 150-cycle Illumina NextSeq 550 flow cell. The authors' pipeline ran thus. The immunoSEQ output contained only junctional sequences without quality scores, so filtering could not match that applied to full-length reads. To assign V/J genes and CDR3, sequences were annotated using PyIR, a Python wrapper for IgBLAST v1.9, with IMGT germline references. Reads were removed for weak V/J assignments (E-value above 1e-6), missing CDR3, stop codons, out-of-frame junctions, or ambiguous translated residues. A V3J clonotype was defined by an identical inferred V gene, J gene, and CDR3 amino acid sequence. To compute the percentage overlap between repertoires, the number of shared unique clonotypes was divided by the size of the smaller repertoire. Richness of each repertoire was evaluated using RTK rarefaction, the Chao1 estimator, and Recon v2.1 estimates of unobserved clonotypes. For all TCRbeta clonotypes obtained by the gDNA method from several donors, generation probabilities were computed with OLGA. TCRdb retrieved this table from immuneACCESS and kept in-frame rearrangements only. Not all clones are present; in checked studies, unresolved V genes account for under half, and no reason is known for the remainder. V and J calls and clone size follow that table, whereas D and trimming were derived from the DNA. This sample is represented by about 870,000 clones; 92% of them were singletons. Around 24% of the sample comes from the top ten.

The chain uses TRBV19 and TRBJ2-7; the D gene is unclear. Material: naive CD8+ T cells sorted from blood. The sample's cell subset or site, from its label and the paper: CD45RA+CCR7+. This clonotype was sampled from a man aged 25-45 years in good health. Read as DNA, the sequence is TGTGCCAGTCATGACCGGTCCGAACGCGAGCAGTACTTC. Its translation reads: CASHDRSEREQYF.